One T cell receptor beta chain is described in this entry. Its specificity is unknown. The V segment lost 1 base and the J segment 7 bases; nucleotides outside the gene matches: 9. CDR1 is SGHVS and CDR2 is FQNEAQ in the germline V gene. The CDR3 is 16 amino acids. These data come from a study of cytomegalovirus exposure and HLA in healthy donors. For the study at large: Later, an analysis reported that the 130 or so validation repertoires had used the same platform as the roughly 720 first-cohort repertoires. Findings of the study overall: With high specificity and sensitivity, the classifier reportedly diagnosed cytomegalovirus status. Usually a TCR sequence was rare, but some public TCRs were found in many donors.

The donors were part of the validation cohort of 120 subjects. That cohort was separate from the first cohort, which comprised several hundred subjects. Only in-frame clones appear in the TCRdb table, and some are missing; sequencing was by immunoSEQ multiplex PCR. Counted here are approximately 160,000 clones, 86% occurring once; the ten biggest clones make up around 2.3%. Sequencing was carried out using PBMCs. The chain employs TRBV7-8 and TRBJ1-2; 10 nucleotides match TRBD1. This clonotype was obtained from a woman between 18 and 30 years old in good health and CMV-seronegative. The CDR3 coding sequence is TGTGCCAGCAGCTTAGTTCCCTCGACAGGGGGCTCTGGCTACACCTTC. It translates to CASSLVPSTGGSGYTF.